This T cell receptor beta chain comes out of a study of PD-L1 blockade in urothelial cancer (dated by TCRdb to the late 2010s). A note on the overall study: Therapy was started in the mid-2010s for all patients, and atezolizumab 1,200 mg was administered intravenously every 3 weeks. About nine tenths of the roughly 29 patients were males with bladder-origin urothelial cancer, and 18 of 29 reported a prior smoking history. Patients had an ECOG performance status of 0 or 1 and had received between 0 and 3 prior chemotherapy regimens. Blood samples were analyzed at two time points: 3 weeks after treatment start (second dose) and 6 weeks after treatment start. Blood samples gave median yields of approximately 130,000 T cells and tens of thousands of unique TCRs, along with a median clonality of 0.080. An exploratory multi-omic analysis was conducted of the somatic, immune and clinical correlates of response to PD-L1 blockade with atezolizumab in urothelial cancer. Pretreatment tumor samples, along with matched peripheral blood collected serially before and after atezolizumab treatment, underwent TCR sequencing. Durable clinical benefit meant progression-free survival longer than 6 months, and TCR features were also tested against progression-free and overall survival. In the same patients, whole exome sequencing and RNA sequencing of pretreatment tumors were performed in addition to TCR sequencing. About 10 patients achieved durable clinical benefit and fewer than 25 did not. Pretreatment blood TCR-seq was available for 30 or so patients, at least one posttreatment blood collection was obtained for approximately 25 patients, and tumor TCR-seq was available for approximately 25 patients.

General conclusions and limits of the study: Improved progression-free and overall survival was found to be associated with pretreatment peripheral blood TCR clonality below the median. Patients with durable benefit showed greater expansion of tumor-associated TCR clones in peripheral blood 3 weeks after starting treatment (n = 22, p = 0.022). Because the sample size was small (n ≈ 29) and many exploratory analyses were performed, the results are intended to be hypothesis-generating.

Trimming leaves V shorter by 3 bases and J shorter by 7 bases, with the junction holding 2 bases beyond the gene matches. The germline V gene provides CDR1 MGHRA and CDR2 YSYEKL. The CDR3 starts with the cysteine, ends with the phenylalanine, and has 14 residues. The read is trimmed to its CDR3 DNA, 42 bases read in frame from base 1. A word on this clone: Its antigen is currently not known. No much larger clone is present one base from it, and per-base qualities are unavailable.

A cohort of around 29 patients with locally advanced or metastatic urothelial carcinoma, treated at Memorial Sloan Kettering on a trial protocol, was included. Peripheral blood mononuclear cells were collected pretreatment and during treatment, with between 1 and 8 total time points obtained per patient. The Qiagen DNeasy Blood extraction kit was used to purify genomic DNA from total PBMCs and tumor samples. PBMCs were collected pretreatment and during treatment, and were isolated and stored as previously described. To estimate absolute template abundance from read counts, synthetic TCR analog templates were spiked into each PCR. Using the immunoSEQ assay, TCRbeta CDR3 regions were amplified from genomic DNA with bias-controlled V and J gene primers. Sequencing of rearranged TCRbeta segments was done at approximately 20X coverage. In the paper's pipeline: Clustering was used to correct sequencing errors, and CDR3s were annotated against IMGT to assign V, D and J genes. Only productive TCRbeta rearrangements were used in downstream analyses, excluding out-of-frame or stop-codon sequences. To compute clonality, Shannon entropy was normalized by the log of the number of unique productive sequences and then subtracted from one. Fisher's exact test with Benjamini-Hochberg correction, at a threshold of adjusted p below 0.01, was used to find clones that differed between time points or between blood and tumor. As stored in TCRdb, this immuneACCESS dataset retains in-frame rearrangements with V and J assigned. A fraction of the clones does not appear; measured against another copy, unresolved V genes explain less than half of the discrepancy, and the remainder lacks a known reason. V, J and clone size derive from that table, while D and trimming were established from the DNA sequence. This sample gives more than 45,000 clones in total; over 75% of them show up just once. The ten largest account for 4% to 5% of the sample.

This TCR derives from a man aged 70-80 years with urothelial cancer. The input for sequencing was PBMCs, taken around atezolizumab (anti-PD-L1) treatment. The chain is assembled from TRBV4-1 and TRBJ2-1; a stretch of 11 junction bases matches TRBD1. CDR3 loop: CASSQGQGGNEQFF. The sequenced DNA is TGCGCCAGCAGCCAGGGACAGGGGGGGAATGAGCAGTTCTTC.